Reported below is one T cell receptor (beta chain). These data belong to a study of T-cell reconstitution after alpha-beta-depleted transplantation in children. Losses at the gene ends were 7 bases for V and 6 bases for J; bases not matched to a gene: 3. The V gene's germline CDR1 is MNHEY and CDR2 SVGAGI. The CDR3 consists of 13 residues. Unique molecular identifiers were incorporated when the TCRbeta library was constructed. TCRdb reanalysed the PCR reads using MiXCR and keeps one entry per CDR3 protein. The table lists 450,000 to 700,000 distinct CDR3 sequences, approximately 30% of them singletons.

The TCR comes from a boy in the first two years of life with Wiskott-Aldrich syndrome, due to receive a stem cell transplant. The material was PBMCs, obtained before TCRalphabeta/CD19-depleted stem cell transplant. The rearrangement links TRBV6-5 to TRBJ2-1; 10 bases are a match to TRBD2. CDR3 loop: CASKASGSNEQFF. The CDR3 nucleotides read TGTGCCAGCAAGGCTAGCGGGAGCAATGAGCAGTTCTTC.